Described below is a single TCR beta chain sequence and its context. Its antigen is as yet unknown. The data are from a study of blood T cells in healthy people across ages. At the level of the study: Template switching caught about one barcoded beta molecule for each two T cells.

The CDR3 is 17 amino acids. Germline V gene lookup returns CDR1 DFQATT and CDR2 SNEGSKA (reference sequence). The authors ran a second PCR of about 6 to 11 cycles using a sample-barcoded 5' primer and a J-beta primer mix. Through a template-switch adaptor with 12 random nucleotides, each cDNA molecule received a tag. TCRdb recomputed calls from the 5' RACE reads with MiXCR, one row per CDR3 protein. The sample records around 1,500,000 distinct CDR3 sequences, 42% being singletons. Study-wide results and caveats: Strong correlation was found linking TCR beta diversity to naive T cell percentage.

Peripheral blood samples of around 9.3 milliliters were drawn from each donor. Sequenced material: blood. This TCR came from a woman between 18 and 30 years old in good health. The V gene is TRBV20-1, the J gene TRBJ2-1; a weak D match, TRBD2 (5 bases). Written as DNA, the CDR3 is TGCAGCGCGCAGCCAGTGCCGGCGCTAGCCAGCTACAATGAGCAGTTCTTC. The encoded protein is CSAQPVPALASYNEQFF.